This TCR beta chain was sequenced during a study of blood T cells in healthy people across ages. Whole-study results and caveats: Percentage of naive T cells showed a strong correlation with TCR beta diversity. Both higher diversity and more naive CD4+ cells marked long-lived donors when set against aged donors.

Using a J-beta primer mix together with a sample-barcoded 5' primer, a second PCR was run for about 6 to 12 cycles. Every single cDNA molecule received a tag from a template-switch adaptor with 12 random nucleotides. Each CDR3 protein is one row after TCRdb ran MiXCR on the 5' RACE reads. The sample lists some 1.5 million distinct CDR3 sequences; about 28% were seen once. A note on this clonotype: Its antigen is still unknown.

At least 6.5 million PBMCs were isolated per sample. This CDR3 has 14 amino acids. The V gene lost 4 bases and the J gene lost 3 bases, with 10 bases spanning the gap. Germline V gene sequence: CDR1 SNHLY, CDR2 FYNNEI. This receptor was taken from a woman younger than 45 in good health. The chain couples TRBV2 to TRBJ1-5, with D perhaps matching TRBD1 (5 bases). What was sequenced was blood. As DNA, the CDR3 is TGTGCCAGCAGTGGTGTCAGGGACAATCAGCCCCAGCATTTT. It codes for CASSGVRDNQPQHF.